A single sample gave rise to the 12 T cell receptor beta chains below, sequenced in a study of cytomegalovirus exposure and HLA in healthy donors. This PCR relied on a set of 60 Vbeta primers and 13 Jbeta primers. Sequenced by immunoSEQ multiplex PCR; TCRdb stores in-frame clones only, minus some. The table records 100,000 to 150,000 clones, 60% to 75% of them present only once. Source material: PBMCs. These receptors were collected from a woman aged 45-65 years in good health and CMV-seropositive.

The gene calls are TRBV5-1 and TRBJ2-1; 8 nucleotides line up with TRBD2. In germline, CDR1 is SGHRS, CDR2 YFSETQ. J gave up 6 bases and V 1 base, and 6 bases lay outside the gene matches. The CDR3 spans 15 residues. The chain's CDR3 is CASSLRGGSPNEQFF. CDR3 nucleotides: TGCGCCAGCAGCTTGCGGGGGGGCAGTCCCAATGAGCAGTTCTTC. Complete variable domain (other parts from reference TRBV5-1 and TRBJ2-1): KAGVTQTPRYLIKTRGQQVTLSCSPISGHRSVSWYQQTPGQGLQFLFEYFSETQRNKGNFPGRFSGRQFSNSRSEMNVSTLELGDSALYLCASSLRGGSPNEQFFGPGTRLTVL.

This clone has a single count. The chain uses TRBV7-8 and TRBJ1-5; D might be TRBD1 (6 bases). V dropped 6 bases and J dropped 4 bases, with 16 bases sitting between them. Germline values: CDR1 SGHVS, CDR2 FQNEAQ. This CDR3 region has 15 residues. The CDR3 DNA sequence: TGTGCCAGCAGTTGGGATGGGACAAAAAATCAGCCCCAGCATTTT. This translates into CASSWDGTKNQPQHF.

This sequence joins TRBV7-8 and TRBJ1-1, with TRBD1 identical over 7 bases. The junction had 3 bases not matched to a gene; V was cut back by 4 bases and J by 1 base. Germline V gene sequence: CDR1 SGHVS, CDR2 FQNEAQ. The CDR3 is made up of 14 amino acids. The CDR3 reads CASSSQGGNTEAFF. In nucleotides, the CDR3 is TGTGCCAGCAGCTCGCAGGGGGGGAACACTGAAGCTTTCTTT.

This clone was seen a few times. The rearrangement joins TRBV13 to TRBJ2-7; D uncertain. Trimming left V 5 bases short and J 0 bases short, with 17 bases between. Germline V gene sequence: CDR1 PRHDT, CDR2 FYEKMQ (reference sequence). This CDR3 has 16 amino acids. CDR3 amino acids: CASSPPRAAHSYEQYF. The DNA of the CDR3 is TGTGCCAGCAGCCCCCCCCGTGCGGCGCACTCCTACGAGCAGTACTTC. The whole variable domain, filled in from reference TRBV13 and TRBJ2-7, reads AAGVIQSPRHLIKEKRETATLKCYPIPRHDTVYWYQQGPGQDPQFLISFYEKMQSDKGSIPDRFSAQQFSDYHSELNMSSLELGDSALYFCASSPPRAAHSYEQYFGPGTRLTVT.

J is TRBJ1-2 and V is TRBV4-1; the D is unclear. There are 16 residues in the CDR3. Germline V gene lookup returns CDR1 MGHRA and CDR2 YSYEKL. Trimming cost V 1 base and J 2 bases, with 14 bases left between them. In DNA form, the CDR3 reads TGCGCCAGCAGCCAAGGACCCACCGACGGGAACTATGGCTACACCTTC. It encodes CASSQGPTDGNYGYTF.

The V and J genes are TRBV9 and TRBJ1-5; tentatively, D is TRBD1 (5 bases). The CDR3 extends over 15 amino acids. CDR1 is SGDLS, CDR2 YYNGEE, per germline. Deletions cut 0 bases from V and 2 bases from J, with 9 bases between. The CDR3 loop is CASSVGGAGNQPQHF. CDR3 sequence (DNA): TGTGCCAGCAGCGTAGGCGGGGCGGGCAATCAGCCCCAGCATTTT. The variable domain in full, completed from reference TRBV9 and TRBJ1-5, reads DSGVTQTPKHLITATGQRVTLRCSPRSGDLSVYWYQQSLDQGLQFLIQYYNGEERAKGNILERFSAQQFPDLHSELNLSSLELGDSALYFCASSVGGAGNQPQHFGDGTRLSIL.

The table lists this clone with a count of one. The CDR3 nucleotides read TGTGCCAGCAGTTTATCGGAGGGTTCACCCCTCCACTTT. It specifies CASSLSEGSPLHF. J is TRBJ1-6 and V is TRBV27; D is undetermined. Trimming cost V 0 bases and J 9 bases, with 6 bases left between them. The CDR3 is made up of 13 amino acids. CDR1 and CDR2 from the germline V gene are MNHEY and SMNVEV (reference sequence).

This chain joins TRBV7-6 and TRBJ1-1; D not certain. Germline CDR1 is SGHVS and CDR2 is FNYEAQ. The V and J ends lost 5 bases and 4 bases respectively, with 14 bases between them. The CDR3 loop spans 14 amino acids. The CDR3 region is CASSTTAGSTEAFF. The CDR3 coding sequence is TGTGCCAGCAGCACTACAGCGGGAAGCACTGAAGCTTTCTTT.

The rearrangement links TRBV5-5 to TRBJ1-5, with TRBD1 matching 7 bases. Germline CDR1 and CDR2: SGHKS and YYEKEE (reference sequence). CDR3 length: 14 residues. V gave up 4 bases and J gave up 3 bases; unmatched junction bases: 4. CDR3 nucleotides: TGTGCCAGCAGCCAGGGGGAGATCAATCAGCCCCAGCATTTT. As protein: CASSQGEINQPQHF.

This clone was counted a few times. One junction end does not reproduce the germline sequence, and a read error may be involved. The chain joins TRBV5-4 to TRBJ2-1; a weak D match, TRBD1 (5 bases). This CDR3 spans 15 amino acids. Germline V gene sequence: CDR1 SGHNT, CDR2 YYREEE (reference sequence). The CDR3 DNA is TGCGCCAGCAGCCAATTCAGAGGCAGGGTGGATGAGCAGTTCTTC. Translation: CASSQFRGRVDEQFF.

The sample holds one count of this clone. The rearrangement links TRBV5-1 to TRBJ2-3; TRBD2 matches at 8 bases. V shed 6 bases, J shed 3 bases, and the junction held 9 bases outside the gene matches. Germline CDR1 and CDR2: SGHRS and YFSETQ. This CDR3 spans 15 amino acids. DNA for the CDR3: TGCGCCAGCACCTACGGGGGGGTCGGTACAGATACGCAGTATTTT. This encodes CASTYGGVGTDTQYF.

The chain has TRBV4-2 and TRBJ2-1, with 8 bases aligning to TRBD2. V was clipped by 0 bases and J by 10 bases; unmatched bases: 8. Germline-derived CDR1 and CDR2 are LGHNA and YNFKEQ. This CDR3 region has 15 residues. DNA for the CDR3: TGTGCCAGCAGCCAAGACGCGGGGGGATTTAGGGAGCAGTTCTTC. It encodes CASSQDAGGFREQFF.